A selection of T cell receptor beta chains follows, all from one sample in a study of shared clonotypes between healthy human individuals. Libraries were prepared by immunoSEQ multiplex PCR; TCRdb keeps only in-frame clonotypes and omits some of them. The repertoire holds roughly 1.5 million clones, with about 98% as singletons. Sequences were obtained from naive CD4+ T cells sorted from blood. These receptors originate from a man younger than 40 in good health. Both conserved end residues are part of each CDR3. A D gene is named only where the DNA matches it firmly.

cdr3_aa: CASSLEGVRNEQFF; cdr3_nt: TGTGCCAGCAGCTTAGAAGGGGTACGAAATGAGCAGTTCTTC; j_call: TRBJ2-1; d_call: -; v_call: TRBV7-9
cdr3_aa: CASSIDGRERDTQYF; cdr3_nt: TGTGCCAGCAGCATCGACGGGCGGGAGAGGGATACGCAGTATTTT; j_call: TRBJ2-3; d_call: TRBD2; v_call: TRBV11-2
cdr3_aa: CASSLADRVGAGAFF; cdr3_nt: TGCGCCAGCAGCTTGGCCGACAGGGTCGGCGCAGGAGCTTTCTTT; j_call: TRBJ1-1; d_call: TRBD1; v_call: TRBV5-1
cdr3_aa: CASRPTGVGYEQYF; cdr3_nt: TGCGCCAGCAGGCCCACAGGGGTTGGGTACGAGCAGTACTTC; j_call: TRBJ2-7; d_call: TRBD1; v_call: TRBV5-1
cdr3_aa: CASSLVSRDYKYNEQFF; cdr3_nt: TGTGCCAGCAGCTTGGTGTCGAGAGACTACAAGTACAATGAGCAGTTCTTC; j_call: TRBJ2-1; d_call: -; v_call: TRBV5-6
cdr3_aa: CASSTLAAVEQYF; cdr3_nt: TGTGCCAGTAGTACACTAGCCGCAGTCGAGCAGTACTTC; j_call: TRBJ2-7; d_call: -; v_call: TRBV19
cdr3_aa: CASSLTGNTEAFF; cdr3_nt: TGTGCCAGTTCCCTGACAGGGAACACTGAAGCTTTCTTT; j_call: TRBJ1-1; d_call: -; v_call: TRBV7-3
cdr3_aa: CASSWTGGTGELFF; cdr3_nt: TGTGCCAGCAGCTGGACAGGGGGAACCGGGGAGCTGTTTTTT; j_call: TRBJ2-2; d_call: TRBD1; v_call: TRBV7-9
cdr3_aa: CASSSGSVVNEQYF; cdr3_nt: TGCGCCAGCTCCTCGGGATCGGTGGTAAACGAGCAGTACTTC; j_call: TRBJ2-7; d_call: -; v_call: TRBV10-1
cdr3_aa: CASSLRSRSVSGNTIYF; cdr3_nt: TGTGCCAGCAGCCTAAGATCCAGGAGTGTTTCTGGAAACACCATATATTTT; j_call: TRBJ1-3; d_call: -; v_call: TRBV7-2
cdr3_aa: CASSTVTSGSTDTQYF; cdr3_nt: TGTGCTAGCAGCACGGTGACTAGCGGGAGCACAGATACGCAGTATTTT; j_call: TRBJ2-3; d_call: TRBD2; v_call: TRBV7-7